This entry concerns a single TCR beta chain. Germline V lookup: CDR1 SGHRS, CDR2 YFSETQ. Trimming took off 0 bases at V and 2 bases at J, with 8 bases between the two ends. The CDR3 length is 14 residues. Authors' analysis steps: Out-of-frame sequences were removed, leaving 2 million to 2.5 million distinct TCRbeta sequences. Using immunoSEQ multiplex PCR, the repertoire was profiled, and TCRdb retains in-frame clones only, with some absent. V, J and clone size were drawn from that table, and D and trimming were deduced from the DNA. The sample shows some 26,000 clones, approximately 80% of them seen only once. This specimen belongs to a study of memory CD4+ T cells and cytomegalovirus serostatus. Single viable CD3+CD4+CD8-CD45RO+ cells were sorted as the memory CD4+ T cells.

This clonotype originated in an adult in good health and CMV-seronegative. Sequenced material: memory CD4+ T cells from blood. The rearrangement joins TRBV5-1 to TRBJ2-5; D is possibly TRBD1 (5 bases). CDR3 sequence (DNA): TGCGCCAGCAGCTTGGCACAGGCGCAAGAGACCCAGTACTTC. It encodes CASSLAQAQETQYF.